This paragraph covers one TCR beta chain sequence. Antigen specificity is unknown. Given a much more abundant clone one base away, this may be a read error. This specimen comes from a study of read filtering for tumor transcriptome and immune sequencing. Study-wide background: Whole-transcriptome libraries were prepared after DNase treatment. RNA-seq yielded only roughly 80 to 1,400 TCR reads, IR-seq about 4 to 10.27 million. Study results and limitations: IR-seq and RNA-seq agreed better without single-read clonotypes.

The ends lost 11 bases at V and 4 bases at J; junction bases unmatched: 10. This CDR3 comprises 13 residues. Germline V CDR1 and CDR2: SEHNR, FQNEAQ (reference sequence). This library used about 400 ng RNA and molecular barcoded adaptors spanning alpha/delta and beta/gamma chains. Each CDR3 protein is one row after TCRdb ran MiXCR on the reads. The sample holds around 130,000 distinct CDR3 sequences, less than 15% seen once. The sequenced sample consisted of a population of CD138-negative cells sorted from bone marrow. The chain carries TRBV7-9 and TRBJ1-1; 7 nucleotides match TRBD1. The TCR comes from a donor at least 40 years old with multiple myeloma. CDR3 residues: CAGAEGARTEAFF. In nucleotides, the CDR3 is TGTGCCGGTGCCGAGGGGGCCCGCACTGAAGCTTTCTTT. The full variable domain, rest sourced from reference TRBV7-9 and TRBJ1-1, is DTGVSQNPRHKITKRGQNVTFRCDPISEHNRLYWYRQTLGQGPEFLTYFQNEAQLEKSRLLSDRFSAERPKGSFSTLEIQRTEQGDSAMYLCAGAEGARTEAFFGQGTRLTVV.